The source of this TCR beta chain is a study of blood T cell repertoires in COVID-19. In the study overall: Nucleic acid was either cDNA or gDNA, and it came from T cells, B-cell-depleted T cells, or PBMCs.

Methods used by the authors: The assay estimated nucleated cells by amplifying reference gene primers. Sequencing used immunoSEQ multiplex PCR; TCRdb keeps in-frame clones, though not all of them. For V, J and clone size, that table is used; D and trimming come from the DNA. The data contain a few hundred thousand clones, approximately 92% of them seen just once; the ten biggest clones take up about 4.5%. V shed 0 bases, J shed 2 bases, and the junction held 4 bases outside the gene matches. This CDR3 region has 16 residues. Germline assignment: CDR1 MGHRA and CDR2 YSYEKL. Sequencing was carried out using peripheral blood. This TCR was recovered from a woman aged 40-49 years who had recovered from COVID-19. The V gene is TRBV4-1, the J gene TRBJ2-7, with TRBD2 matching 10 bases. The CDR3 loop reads CASSQDELAGTYEQYF. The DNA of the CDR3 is TGCGCCAGCAGCCAAGATGAACTAGCGGGGACCTACGAGCAGTACTTC.